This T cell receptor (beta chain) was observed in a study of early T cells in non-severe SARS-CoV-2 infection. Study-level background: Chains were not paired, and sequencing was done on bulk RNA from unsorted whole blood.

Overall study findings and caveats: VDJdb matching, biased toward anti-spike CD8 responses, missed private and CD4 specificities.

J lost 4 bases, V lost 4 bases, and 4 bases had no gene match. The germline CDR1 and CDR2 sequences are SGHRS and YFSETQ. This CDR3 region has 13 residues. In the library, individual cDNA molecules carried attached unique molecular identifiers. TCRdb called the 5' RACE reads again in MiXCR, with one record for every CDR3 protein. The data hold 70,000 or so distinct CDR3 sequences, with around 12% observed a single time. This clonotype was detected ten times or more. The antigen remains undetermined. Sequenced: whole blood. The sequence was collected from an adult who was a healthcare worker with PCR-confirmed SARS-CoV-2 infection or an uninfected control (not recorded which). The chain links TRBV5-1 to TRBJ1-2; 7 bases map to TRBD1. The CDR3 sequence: CASSRGTVYGYTF. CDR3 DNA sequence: TGCGCCAGCAGCCGGGGGACAGTCTATGGCTACACCTTC.